One sample yielded the 32 T cell receptor beta chains listed below, sequenced in a study of blood T cell repertoires in COVID-19. Method: immunoSEQ multiplex PCR; TCRdb's copy keeps in-frame clones and lacks some. The table lists some 700,000 clones, 80% to 90% of them singletons. What was sequenced was peripheral blood. These receptors were taken from a woman aged 18 to 35 with acute or convalescent COVID-19.

Notes on this clone: Other DNA sequences in the sample encode the same CDR3. The chain is built from TRBV12-3 or TRBV12-4 and TRBJ1-4; tentatively, D is TRBD1 (5 bases). This CDR3 is built from 12 residues. With 6 bases removed from V and 5 bases from J, the gap between germline ends came to 7 bases. The CDR3 DNA is TGTGCCAGCAGCCAGGGAAATGAAAAACTGTTTTTT. This codes for CASSQGNEKLFF.

The rearrangement links TRBV30 to TRBJ1-1, with D possibly matching TRBD1 (6 bases). The V end was cut by 1 base, the J end by 1 base, with 13 bases between. Germline V CDR1 and CDR2: GTSNPN, SVGIG (reference sequence). This CDR3 spans 15 amino acids. CDR3 DNA: TGTGCCTGGAGTGCCCAGGACAGATCGAACACTGAAGCTTTCTTT. Translation gives CAWSAQDRSNTEAFF. The whole variable domain, remainder taken from reference TRBV30 and TRBJ1-1, is SQTIHQWPATLVQPVGSPLSLECTVEGTSNPNLYWYRQAAGRGLQLLFYSVGIGQISSEVPQNLSASRPQDRQFILSSKKLLLSDSGFYLCAWSAQDRSNTEAFFGQGTRLTVV.

The chain couples TRBV27 to TRBJ1-1; D might be TRBD1 (6 bases). Per the germline V gene, CDR1 is MNHEY and CDR2 is SMNVEV (reference sequence). The CDR3 runs 14 residues. V gave up 1 base and J gave up 5 bases, with 11 bases separating them. CDR3 residues: CASSLWRGGTEAFF. The CDR3 DNA reads as TGTGCCAGCAGTTTATGGAGGGGGGGAACTGAAGCTTTCTTT.

There are a few counts of this clone. The chain has TRBV27 and TRBJ2-1; D is uncertain. Germline CDR1 and CDR2: MNHEY and SMNVEV (reference sequence). Trimming pared 7 bases from V and 0 bases from J, leaving 22 bases between. The CDR3 contains 18 residues. DNA of the CDR3: TGTGCCAGCAAAACTATGAGTGGGTTGAGAGGCTCCTACAATGAGCAGTTCTTC. The encoded protein is CASKTMSGLRGSYNEQFF.

V usage is TRBV12-5 and J usage is TRBJ2-1, with TRBD1 matching 8 bases. The CDR3 covers 21 residues. The V and J ends lost 0 bases and 0 bases, in that order; junction bases with no gene match: 16. The germline CDR1 and CDR2 sequences are LGHNT and FRNRAP. CDR3: CASGLVYKGTGPQGSYNEQFF. DNA of the CDR3: TGTGCTAGTGGTTTGGTATATAAAGGGACAGGCCCTCAGGGCTCCTACAATGAGCAGTTCTTC.

V usage is TRBV7-9 and J usage is TRBJ1-1, with unresolved D. Germline V lookup: CDR1 SEHNR, CDR2 FQNEAQ (reference sequence). The CDR3 is 11 residues long. Trimming removed 2 bases at V and 11 bases at J, with 9 bases between. The CDR3 DNA reads as TGTGCCAGCAGCTTACCGAGTTGGGCTTTCTTT. It translates to CASSLPSWAFF.

This clone was observed a few times. This same CDR3 is encoded by further DNA sequences in the sample. The rearrangement links TRBV12-5 to TRBJ2-2, with 7 bases matching TRBD2. The CDR3 sequence is 12 residues long. Germline V gene lookup returns CDR1 LGHNT and CDR2 FRNRAP. The V gene end was trimmed by 6 bases and the J gene end by 5 bases; junction bases not matched to a gene: 0. The CDR3 region has the DNA TGTGCTAGTGGGGGAGGGACCGGGGAGCTGTTTTTT. Amino acid sequence: CASGGGTGELFF.

This clone has just a few counts. CDR3 in amino acids: CASKAGGRSYGYTF. CDR3 DNA sequence: TGTGCCAGCAAGGCGGGGGGTCGGAGCTATGGCTACACCTTC. This rearrangement joins TRBV2 to TRBJ1-2; TRBD1 is a possible D gene (5 bases). Per the germline V gene, CDR1 is SNHLY and CDR2 is FYNNEI. V was pared by 7 bases and J by 4 bases, with 16 bases between. This CDR3 contains 14 residues.

V usage is TRBV12-5 and J usage is TRBJ2-7; TRBD1 is a possible D gene (6 bases). The CDR3 is 14 amino acids. Per the germline V gene, CDR1 is LGHNT and CDR2 is FRNRAP. V lost 7 bases and J lost 2, with 15 bases in between. The DNA for the CDR3 is TGTGCTAGTGCCTTACCAGGGGATACCTACGAGCAGTACTTC. It is translated as CASALPGDTYEQYF.

The chain joins TRBV20-1 to TRBJ1-1; D is unclear. V was trimmed by 6 bases and J by 6 bases, leaving 11 bases between them. In germline, CDR1 is DFQATT, CDR2 SNEGSKA (reference sequence). The CDR3 is 11 residues long. The CDR3 DNA is TGCAGTGCCCCTCAGATGGCTGAAGCTTTCTTT. Translating gives CSAPQMAEAFF.

This chain links TRBV7-8 with TRBJ1-1; D ambiguous. The V end was cut by 4 bases, the J end by 3 bases, with 3 bases between. This CDR3 region has 11 residues. In germline, CDR1 is SGHVS, CDR2 FQNEAQ. CDR3 nucleotides: TGTGCCAGCAGCTCCGACACTGAAGCTTTCTTT. Its protein is CASSSDTEAFF.

The chain links TRBV7-9 to TRBJ1-2; D unresolved. The CDR3 consists of 13 residues. Germline V CDR1 and CDR2: SEHNR, FQNEAQ (reference sequence). V dropped 1 base and J dropped 4 bases, with 7 bases sitting between them. The CDR3, as DNA: TGTGCCAGCAGCTTAGTACAGCTCTATGGCTACACCTTC. It is translated as CASSLVQLYGYTF.

The rearrangement uses TRBV27 and TRBJ2-1; possibly TRBD2 for D (5 bases). Trimming removed 0 bases from V and 8 bases from J, with 8 bases in between. The germline V gene has CDR1 MNHEY and CDR2 SMNVEV (reference sequence). This CDR3 spans 13 amino acids. The CDR3 sequence is CASSLSGIHEQFF. Here the CDR3 DNA reads TGTGCCAGCAGTTTATCCGGGATCCATGAGCAGTTCTTC.

In its sample, this clone was seen once. The chain has TRBV5-1 and TRBJ1-4; D is possibly TRBD1 (5 bases). Trimming removed 2 bases at V and 7 bases at J, with 18 bases between. CDR3 length: 16 amino acids. The germline CDR1 and CDR2 sequences are SGHRS and YFSETQ. The chain's CDR3 is CASSFMGTRESEKLFF. Here the CDR3 DNA reads TGCGCCAGCAGCTTTATGGGGACCCGGGAGAGTGAAAAACTGTTTTTT. The variable domain in full, completed from reference TRBV5-1 and TRBJ1-4, reads KAGVTQTPRYLIKTRGQQVTLSCSPISGHRSVSWYQQTPGQGLQFLFEYFSETQRNKGNFPGRFSGRQFSNSRSEMNVSTLELGDSALYLCASSFMGTRESEKLFFGSGTQLSVL.

The rearrangement joins TRBV6-5 to TRBJ2-7; possibly TRBD1 for D (6 bases). This CDR3 has 13 amino acids. The V end was cut by 4 bases, the J end by 0 bases, with 7 bases between. CDR1 and CDR2 (germline): MNHEY, SVGAGI. The CDR3 bases are TGTGCCAGCAGTTCGGACAGCTCCTACGAGCAGTACTTC. This encodes CASSSDSSYEQYF.

V usage is TRBV3-1 (or the pseudogene TRBV3-2) and J usage is TRBJ2-1; 8 bases line up with TRBD2. The CDR3 totals 12 residues. Looked up from germline, CDR1 is LGHDT and CDR2 is YNNKEL (reference sequence). Germline trimming cut 8 bases from V and 7 bases from J; bases unmatched to any gene: 4. The CDR3 nucleotides are TGTGCCAGCGGCGGGGGGCCAAATGAGCAGTTCTTC. Translation gives CASGGGPNEQFF.

J is TRBJ2-7 and V is TRBV11-2; D might be TRBD2 (6 bases). CDR3 length: 14 amino acids. The V and J ends lost 5 bases and 6 bases respectively, with 17 bases between them. The germline V gene encodes CDR1 SGHAT and CDR2 FQNNGV. CDR3 nucleotide sequence: TGTGCCAGCAGCCTCCCACTTAGGAGGGGCGAGCAGTACTTC. Its translation is CASSLPLRRGEQYF.

This clone has just a few counts. J is TRBJ1-4 and V is TRBV30; TRBD1 aligns across 8 bases. CDR3 length equals 17 residues. V gave up 0 bases and J gave up 4 bases; unmatched junction bases: 10. Looked up from germline, CDR1 is GTSNPN and CDR2 is SVGIG (reference sequence). The CDR3, as DNA: TGTGCCTGGAGTGTACGACAGGGGTCCAGCCGTAATGAAAAACTGTTTTTT. Translated: CAWSVRQGSSRNEKLFF.

The chain combines TRBV7-3 with TRBJ2-3, with D possibly TRBD1 on 7 matching bases. This CDR3 spans 15 amino acids. Germline CDR1 and CDR2: SGHTA and FQGTGA. V lost 5 bases, J lost 4 bases, and 16 bases lay in between. The CDR3 coding sequence is TGTGCCAGCAGCGCCTCCCAGGGGGGCGCAGATACGCAGTATTTT. Protein: CASSASQGGADTQYF.

The rearrangement uses TRBV5-4 and TRBJ1-1; 7 bases align to TRBD1. CDR3 length: 14 residues. With 5 bases clipped from V and 0 bases from J, the junction kept 4 bases outside the gene matches. Germline V gene lookup returns CDR1 SGHNT and CDR2 YYREEE (reference sequence). The CDR3 reads CASSWDSMNTEAFF. Here the CDR3 DNA reads TGTGCCAGCAGTTGGGACAGCATGAACACTGAAGCTTTCTTT.

J is TRBJ2-3 and V is TRBV19, with 9 nucleotides matching TRBD2. CDR3 length: 15 residues. Looked up from germline, CDR1 is LNHDA and CDR2 is SQIVND (reference sequence). Germline trimming cut 9 bases from V and 2 bases from J; bases unmatched to any gene: 9. As DNA, the CDR3 is TGTGCCAGAGGGGAGCGGGGGGACAACACAGATACGCAGTATTTT. This encodes CARGERGDNTDTQYF. Filled out from reference TRBV19 and TRBJ2-3, the complete variable domain reads DGGITQSPKYLFRKEGQNVTLSCEQNLNHDAMYWYRQDPGQGLRLIYYSQIVNDFQKGDIAEGYSVSREKKESFPLTVTSAQKNPTAFYLCARGERGDNTDTQYFGPGTRLTVL.

The chain combines TRBV30 with TRBJ1-2; 8 bases line up with TRBD1. Losses at the gene ends were 4 bases for V and 4 bases for J; bases not matched to a gene: 5. CDR1 and CDR2 (germline): GTSNPN, SVGIG (reference sequence). This CDR3 contains 13 residues. As DNA, the CDR3 is TGTGCCTGGACTTCAGGGGGCATCTATGGCTACACCTTC. This encodes CAWTSGGIYGYTF. The whole variable domain, filled in from reference TRBV30 and TRBJ1-2, reads SQTIHQWPATLVQPVGSPLSLECTVEGTSNPNLYWYRQAAGRGLQLLFYSVGIGQISSEVPQNLSASRPQDRQFILSSKKLLLSDSGFYLCAWTSGGIYGYTFGSGTRLTVV.

V gene TRBV6-5 combines with J gene TRBJ2-1, with 8 positions matching TRBD2. The CDR3 extends over 16 amino acids. From germline, CDR1 is MNHEY and CDR2 SVGAGI. V shed 0 bases, J shed 5 bases, and the junction held 6 bases outside the gene matches. CDR3 coding DNA: TGTGCCAGCAGTTACTCGGGCGGGGGGCTCCACAATGAGCAGTTCTTC. Amino acid sequence: CASSYSGGGLHNEQFF.

The chain is built from TRBV5-1 and TRBJ2-2, with a tentative D call TRBD1 (6 bases). The V end lost 2 bases, the J end lost 4 bases, and 9 bases lay between the germline ends. The V gene's germline CDR1 is SGHRS and CDR2 YFSETQ. The CDR3 loop spans 14 amino acids. In nucleotides, the CDR3 is TGCGCCAGCAGCTTCACAGGGCTCACCGGGGAGCTGTTTTTT. Encoded protein: CASSFTGLTGELFF.

The chain has TRBV27 and TRBJ1-5, with TRBD1 matching over 7 bases. After removal of 6 bases from V and 0 bases from J, the junction contained 8 bases not matched to a gene. There are 16 residues in the CDR3. Germline V gene lookup returns CDR1 MNHEY and CDR2 SMNVEV (reference sequence). The CDR3 bases are TGTGCCAGCAGGGCCGGGACAGTTTATAGCAATCAGCCCCAGCATTTT. The encoded protein is CASRAGTVYSNQPQHF.

This clone has just a few counts. The chain recombines TRBV19 with TRBJ1-1; the match to TRBD1 covers 7 bases. Germline trimming cut 2 bases from V and 0 bases from J; bases unmatched to any gene: 6. The CDR3 covers 16 residues. Looked up from germline, CDR1 is LNHDA and CDR2 is SQIVND (reference sequence). This CDR3 is CASSIKGGRMNTEAFF. CDR3 nucleotide sequence: TGTGCCAGTAGTATAAAAGGGGGCCGCATGAACACTGAAGCTTTCTTT.

The V gene is TRBV6-5, the J gene TRBJ1-4; unclear D gene. From germline, CDR1 is MNHEY and CDR2 SVGAGI. The CDR3 consists of 16 residues. V was clipped by 0 bases and J by 1 base, with 9 bases between them. CDR3 DNA sequence: TGTGCCAGCAGTTACTCGAGCGGAAAAACTAATGAAAAACTGTTTTTT. Residues: CASSYSSGKTNEKLFF.

V and J are TRBV9 and TRBJ2-1; D not certain. In germline, CDR1 is SGDLS, CDR2 YYNGEE. V lost 0 bases and J 3 bases, leaving 7 bases between the germline ends. This CDR3 comprises 14 residues. The CDR3 bases are TGTGCCAGCAGCGTAGAATCGGTCTACAATGAGCAGTTCTTC. This codes for CASSVESVYNEQFF.

The rearrangement uses TRBV7-2 and TRBJ2-7; 12 nucleotides align to TRBD2. This CDR3 spans 16 amino acids. Germline V gene data show CDR1 as SGHTA and CDR2 as FQGNSA. The V gene end was trimmed by 3 bases and the J gene end by 4 bases; junction bases not matched to a gene: 7. The CDR3 spells CASSFTSGGRGYEQYF. CDR3 DNA: TGTGCCAGCAGCTTTACTAGCGGGGGGAGGGGATACGAGCAGTACTTC.

This clone was seen a single time. The chain recombines TRBV4-1 with TRBJ2-2, with 16 bases that match TRBD2. This CDR3 region has 17 residues. The germline gives CDR1 MGHRA, CDR2 YSYEKL. With V trimmed by 2 bases and J by 8 bases, 5 bases remained unmatched. The CDR3 reads CASSQPGTSGGVGELFF. The CDR3 DNA sequence: TGCGCCAGCAGCCAACCCGGGACTAGCGGGGGGGTGGGGGAGCTGTTTTTT.

J is TRBJ1-4 and V is TRBV30, with TRBD1 identical over 7 bases. CDR3 length equals 13 residues. Trimming took 8 bases from V and 10 from J; bases not matched to a gene: 13. The V gene's germline CDR1 is GTSNPN and CDR2 SVGIG (reference sequence). In DNA form, the CDR3 reads TGTGCCACCGCAGGACGACAGGGAGTAAAACTGTTTTTT. Its translation: CATAGRQGVKLFF.

This chain joins TRBV21-1 and TRBJ1-4; TRBD1, the D gene given by the table, was not confirmed from the DNA. TRBV21-1 is given as a pseudogene. The CDR3 runs 18 residues. CDR3 DNA sequence: TGTGCCAGCAGCTTACAACGGGGGACAGGGGGTATCAGTGAAAAACTGTTTTTT. It is translated as CASSLQRGTGGISEKLFF.